A single sample gave rise to the 17 T cell receptor beta chains below, sequenced in a study of CD8+ T cells in alopecia areata. The sample's treatment: oral pan-JAK inhibitor, 5-10 mg twice daily. RNA extraction and reverse transcription yielded cDNA as sequencing template. Here immunoSEQ multiplex PCR was the method, and the copy in TCRdb shows in-frame clones only, minus some. Of roughly 190,000 clones detected, less than 70% appear once; the ten largest clones hold roughly 1.3%. The sample here was CD4+ T cells sorted from blood, taken around week 50, from a patient treated with tofacitinib. These TCRs come from a human donor with alopecia areata.

This clone was counted between two and nine times. The chain is built from TRBV7-6 and TRBJ1-3; 7 positions agree with TRBD1. Trimming took 5 bases from V and 4 from J; bases not matched to a gene: 8. The CDR3 is 15 amino acids. In germline, CDR1 is SGHVS, CDR2 FNYEAQ. CDR3 nucleotides: TGTGCCAGCAGCGATAAAACAGGGGCGGGAAACACCATATATTTT. Its protein is CASSDKTGAGNTIYF.

This clone has only one observation. The chain uses TRBV25-1 and TRBJ2-1, with D possibly matching TRBD1 (6 bases). CDR1 MGHDK and CDR2 SYGVNS come from the germline V gene. Trimming took off 4 bases at V and 0 bases at J, with 7 bases between the two ends. The CDR3 length is 14 residues. This chain's CDR3 is CASSGGLSYNEQFF. In nucleotides, the CDR3 is TGTGCCAGCAGTGGGGGGCTCTCCTACAATGAGCAGTTCTTC.

V and J are TRBV27 and TRBJ2-4; D may be TRBD2 (6 bases). Germline V lookup: CDR1 MNHEY, CDR2 SMNVEV (reference sequence). V gave up 5 bases and J gave up 7 bases, with 6 bases separating them. The CDR3 is made up of 11 amino acids. Here the CDR3 DNA reads TGTGCCAGCAGTGGGGGGAACATTCAGTACTTC. Residues: CASSGGNIQYF.

The chain has TRBV19 and TRBJ1-1, with 8 positions matching TRBD1. The germline CDR1 and CDR2 sequences are LNHDA and SQIVND (reference sequence). J was trimmed by 8 bases and V by 3 bases; bases with no gene match: 5. The CDR3 runs 13 residues. CDR3: CASSIGQGAEAFF. The CDR3 DNA reads as TGTGCCAGTAGTATTGGGCAGGGGGCCGAAGCTTTCTTT.

This clone turned up a few times. This chain uses TRBV9 with TRBJ2-7; 11 bases are a match to TRBD2. V lost 4 bases, J lost 4 bases, and 19 bases stayed unmatched. Per germline, CDR1 SGDLS and CDR2 YYNGEE. CDR3 size: 19 residues. CDR3 protein: CASSPETSGARRWRYEQYF. The CDR3 DNA is TGTGCCAGCAGCCCAGAGACTAGCGGGGCCCGCCGGTGGAGGTACGAGCAGTACTTC.

This chain joins TRBV2 and TRBJ2-1; 9 nucleotides line up with TRBD2. V was clipped by 4 bases and J by 5 bases; unmatched bases: 6. From germline, CDR1 is SNHLY and CDR2 FYNNEI. The CDR3 sequence is 15 residues long. CDR3 sequence: CASSGPAGGHNEQFF. DNA of the CDR3: TGTGCCAGCAGTGGCCCAGCGGGGGGTCACAATGAGCAGTTCTTC.

The rearrangement uses TRBV25-1 and TRBJ2-7; D possibly corresponds to TRBD2 (6 bases). V lost 3 bases and J 2 bases, leaving 14 bases between the germline ends. Germline V CDR1 and CDR2: MGHDK, SYGVNS. The CDR3 has 15 amino acids. In nucleotides, the CDR3 is TGTGCCAGCAGTGACCTAGCGACGACCGCCTACGAGCAGTACTTC. It encodes CASSDLATTAYEQYF.

The gene calls are TRBV7-8 and TRBJ1-1, with D tentatively TRBD1 (5 bases). Trimming pared 6 bases from V and 4 bases from J, leaving 18 bases between. The germline gives CDR1 SGHVS, CDR2 FQNEAQ. The CDR3 runs to 15 residues. CDR3 in amino acids: CASSPREGRSTEAFF. The CDR3 coding sequence is TGTGCCAGCAGTCCCCGAGAGGGGAGGAGCACTGAAGCTTTCTTT.

The chain links TRBV30 to TRBJ1-2; D remains ambiguous. Germline loops: CDR1 GTSNPN, CDR2 SVGIG (reference sequence). The V and J ends lost 0 bases and 6 bases respectively, with 14 bases between them. The CDR3 loop spans 14 amino acids. DNA of the CDR3: TGTGCCTGGAGTGTATCGCGGGTTAGAGATGGCTACACCTTC. Translated: CAWSVSRVRDGYTF.

The gene calls are TRBV25-1 and TRBJ1-6, with D unresolved. Trimming took 5 bases from V and 9 from J, leaving 8 bases between them. Germline CDR1 is MGHDK and CDR2 is SYGVNS. This CDR3 contains 12 residues. The CDR3 loop reads CASSRGSSPLHF. CDR3 DNA sequence: TGTGCCAGCAGTCGAGGGAGTTCACCCCTCCACTTT.

The rearrangement links TRBV11-2 to TRBJ2-5; D might be TRBD1 (6 bases). Germline V gene data show CDR1 as SGHAT and CDR2 as FQNNGV. V was trimmed by 7 bases and J by 5 bases, leaving 14 bases between them. This CDR3 spans 13 amino acids. The CDR3 sequence: CASTFGGRETQYF. In DNA form, the CDR3 reads TGTGCCAGCACCTTTGGGGGCCGGGAGACCCAGTACTTC. Supplemented by reference TRBV11-2 and TRBJ2-5, the full variable domain reads EAGVAQSPRYKIIEKRQSVAFWCNPISGHATLYWYQQILGQGPKLLIQFQNNGVVDDSQLPKDRFSAERLKGVDSTLKIQPAKLEDSAVYLCASTFGGRETQYFGPGTRLLVL.

This clone was seen once. The gene calls are TRBV7-2 and TRBJ1-2; D perhaps matches TRBD1 (5 bases). Trimming removed 5 bases at V and 4 bases at J, with 17 bases between. The CDR3 runs 15 residues. The germline CDR1 and CDR2 sequences are SGHTA and FQGNSA. The CDR3 loop is CASSTILDRSYGYTF. The CDR3 coding sequence is TGTGCCAGCAGCACGATCCTCGACAGATCCTATGGCTACACCTTC.

This chain uses TRBV29-1 with TRBJ2-5, with 9 bases aligning to TRBD1. Trimming removed 5 bases from V and 2 bases from J; junction bases left unmatched: 3. The length of the CDR3 is 13 residues. Germline V gives CDR1 SQVTM, CDR2 ANQGSEA. In nucleotides, the CDR3 is TGCAGCGTTTGGGACAGGGCACAAGAGACCCAGTACTTC. Amino acids: CSVWDRAQETQYF.

The CDR3, as DNA: TGTGCCAGCAGCCCCTCGGAGGGGCTAGAGGGTGAGCAGTACTTC. Its protein is CASSPSEGLEGEQYF. This rearrangement joins TRBV9 to TRBJ2-7; weak D call: TRBD2 (6 bases). Germline CDR1 and CDR2: SGDLS and YYNGEE. The CDR3 contains 15 residues. The V and J ends lost 4 bases and 7 bases respectively, with 21 bases between them.

A few counts support this clone. The J gene is TRBJ2-3, the V gene TRBV10-3; tentatively, D is TRBD2 (6 bases). V lost 6 bases, J lost 6 bases, and 16 bases lay in between. CDR3 size: 14 residues. Per the germline V gene, CDR1 is ENHRY and CDR2 is SYGVKD. This CDR3 reads CAISKGRGEDTQYF. The CDR3 DNA reads TGTGCCATCAGCAAAGGGCGGGGTGAGGATACGCAGTATTTT.

This clone is a singleton in its sample. The chain uses TRBV5-1 and TRBJ2-7; D might be TRBD2 (6 bases). The CDR3 length is 12 residues. In germline, CDR1 is SGHRS, CDR2 YFSETQ. V was trimmed by 0 bases and J by 6 bases, leaving 7 bases between them. The CDR3 coding sequence is TGCGCCAGCAGCTTGGGGGACTTCGAGCAGTACTTC. It codes for CASSLGDFEQYF. Variable domain in full (rest from reference TRBV5-1 and TRBJ2-7): KAGVTQTPRYLIKTRGQQVTLSCSPISGHRSVSWYQQTPGQGLQFLFEYFSETQRNKGNFPGRFSGRQFSNSRSEMNVSTLELGDSALYLCASSLGDFEQYFGPGTRLTVT.

This clone was counted a few times. The CDR3 sequence: CASSSSRLHEQFF. In nucleotides, the CDR3 is TGTGCCAGCAGCTCCTCTAGGTTGCATGAGCAGTTCTTC. J is TRBJ2-1 and V is TRBV7-7; D is ambiguous. With 4 bases removed from V and 8 bases from J, the gap between germline ends came to 12 bases. The germline CDR1 and CDR2 sequences are SSHAT and FNYEAQ (reference sequence). This CDR3 is built from 13 residues.